Reported below is one TCR beta chain. Original processing methods: It was from reference gene primer amplification that nucleated cell counts were estimated. Only in-frame clones appear in the TCRdb table, and some are missing; sequencing was by immunoSEQ multiplex PCR. V and J calls and clone size follow that table, whereas D and trimming were derived from the DNA. The sample includes approximately 400,000 clones, 80% to 90% of them seen just once. Germline CDR1 reads SGDLS; CDR2 reads YYNGEE. The CDR3 extends over 12 amino acids. V lost 3 bases and J lost 6, with 7 bases in between. The data originate from a study of blood T cell repertoires in COVID-19. Study details: The origin of the acute and convalescent COVID-19 samples was the United States, Italy and Spain.

The receptor was derived from a man aged 35 to 55 with acute or convalescent COVID-19. Sequencing was performed on peripheral blood. The genes are TRBV9 and TRBJ2-1, with D uncertain. CDR3 sequence (DNA): TGTGCCAGCAGCGCCGAGCGCAATGAGCAGTTCTTC. Translated: CASSAERNEQFF.